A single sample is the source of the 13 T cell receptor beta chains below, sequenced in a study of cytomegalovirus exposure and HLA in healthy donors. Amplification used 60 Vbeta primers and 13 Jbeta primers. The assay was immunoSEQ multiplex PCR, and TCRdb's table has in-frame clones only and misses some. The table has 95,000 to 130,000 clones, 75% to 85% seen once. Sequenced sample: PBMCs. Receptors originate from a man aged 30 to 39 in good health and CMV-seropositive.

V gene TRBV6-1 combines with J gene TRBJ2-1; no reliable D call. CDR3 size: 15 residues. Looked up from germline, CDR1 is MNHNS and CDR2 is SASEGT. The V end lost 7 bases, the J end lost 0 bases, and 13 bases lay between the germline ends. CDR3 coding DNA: TGTGCCAGCACCTTCACATGGAGCTCCTACAATGAGCAGTTCTTC. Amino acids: CASTFTWSSYNEQFF.

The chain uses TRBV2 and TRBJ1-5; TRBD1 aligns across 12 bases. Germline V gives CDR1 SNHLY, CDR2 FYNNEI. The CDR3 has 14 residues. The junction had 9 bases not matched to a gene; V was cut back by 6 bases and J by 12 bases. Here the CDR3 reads CASSAGTGGRLQHF. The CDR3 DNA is TGTGCCAGCAGCGCGGGGACAGGGGGCCGCCTCCAGCATTTT.

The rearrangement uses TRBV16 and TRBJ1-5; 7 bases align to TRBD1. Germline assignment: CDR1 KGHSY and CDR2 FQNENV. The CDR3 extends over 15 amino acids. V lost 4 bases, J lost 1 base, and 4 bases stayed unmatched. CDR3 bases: TGTGCCAGCAGCCGACAGGGAGTGAGCAATCAGCCCCAGCATTTT. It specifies CASSRQGVSNQPQHF.

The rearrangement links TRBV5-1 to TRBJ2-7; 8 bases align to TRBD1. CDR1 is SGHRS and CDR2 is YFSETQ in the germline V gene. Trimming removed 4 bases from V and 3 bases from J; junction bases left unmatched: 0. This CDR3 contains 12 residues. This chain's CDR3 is CASSTGGYEQYF. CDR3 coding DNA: TGCGCCAGCAGCACAGGGGGCTACGAGCAGTACTTC.

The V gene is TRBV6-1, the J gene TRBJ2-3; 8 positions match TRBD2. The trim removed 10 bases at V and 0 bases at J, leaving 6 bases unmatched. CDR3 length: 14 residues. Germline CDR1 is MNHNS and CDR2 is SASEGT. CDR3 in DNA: TGTGCCAACGTAGCGGGGAGTAGCACAGATACGCAGTATTTT. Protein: CANVAGSSTDTQYF.

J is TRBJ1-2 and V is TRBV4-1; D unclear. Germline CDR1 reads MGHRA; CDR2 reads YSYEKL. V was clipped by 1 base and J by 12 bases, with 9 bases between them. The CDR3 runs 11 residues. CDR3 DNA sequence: TGCGCCAGCAGCCAAGGCCTAAGCCACACCTTC. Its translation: CASSQGLSHTF.

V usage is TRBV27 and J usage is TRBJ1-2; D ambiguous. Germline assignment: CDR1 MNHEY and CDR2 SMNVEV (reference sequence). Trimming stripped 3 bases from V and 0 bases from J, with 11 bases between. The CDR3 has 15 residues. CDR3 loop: CASSFRVGANYGYTF. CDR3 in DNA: TGTGCCAGCAGTTTTCGGGTAGGAGCTAACTATGGCTACACCTTC.

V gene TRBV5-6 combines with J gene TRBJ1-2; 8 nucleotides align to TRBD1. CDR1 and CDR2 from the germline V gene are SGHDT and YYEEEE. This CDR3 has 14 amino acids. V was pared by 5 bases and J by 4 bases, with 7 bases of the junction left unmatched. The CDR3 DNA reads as TGTGCCAGCAGTTTACCGGGACAGGTCTATGGCTACACCTTC. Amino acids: CASSLPGQVYGYTF.

This chain's CDR3 is CASSYGVSGYTF. Written as DNA, the CDR3 is TGTGCCAGCAGTTACGGAGTGTCTGGCTACACCTTC. This rearrangement joins TRBV6-5 to TRBJ1-2; no firm D call. The length of the CDR3 is 12 residues. In germline, CDR1 is MNHEY, CDR2 SVGAGI. V shed 2 bases and J shed 7 bases, with 8 bases lying between them.

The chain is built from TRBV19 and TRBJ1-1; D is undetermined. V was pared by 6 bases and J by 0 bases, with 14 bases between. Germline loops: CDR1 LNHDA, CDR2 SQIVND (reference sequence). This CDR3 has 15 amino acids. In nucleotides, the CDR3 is TGTGCCAGTAGATCTCCCGAGGGATTGAACACTGAAGCTTTCTTT. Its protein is CASRSPEGLNTEAFF.

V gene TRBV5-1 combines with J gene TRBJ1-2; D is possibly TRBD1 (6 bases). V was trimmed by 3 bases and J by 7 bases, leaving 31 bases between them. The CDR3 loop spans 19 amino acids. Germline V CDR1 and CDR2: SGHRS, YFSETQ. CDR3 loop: CASSYDYYPSPRGESGYTF. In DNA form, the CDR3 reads TGCGCCAGCAGCTACGACTACTATCCGAGCCCCAGGGGCGAGAGTGGCTACACCTTC.

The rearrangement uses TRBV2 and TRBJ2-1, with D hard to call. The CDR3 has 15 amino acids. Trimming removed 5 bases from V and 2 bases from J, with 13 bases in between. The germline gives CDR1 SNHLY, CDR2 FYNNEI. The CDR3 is CASSPALSPYNEQFF. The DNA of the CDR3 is TGTGCCAGCAGTCCTGCTTTGAGCCCCTACAATGAGCAGTTCTTC.

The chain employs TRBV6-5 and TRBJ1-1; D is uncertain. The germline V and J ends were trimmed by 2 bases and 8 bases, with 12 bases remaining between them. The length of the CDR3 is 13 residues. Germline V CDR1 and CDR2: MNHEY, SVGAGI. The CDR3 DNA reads TGTGCCAGCAGTTACGGTCCCCGGGTAGAAGCTTTCTTT. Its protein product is CASSYGPRVEAFF.